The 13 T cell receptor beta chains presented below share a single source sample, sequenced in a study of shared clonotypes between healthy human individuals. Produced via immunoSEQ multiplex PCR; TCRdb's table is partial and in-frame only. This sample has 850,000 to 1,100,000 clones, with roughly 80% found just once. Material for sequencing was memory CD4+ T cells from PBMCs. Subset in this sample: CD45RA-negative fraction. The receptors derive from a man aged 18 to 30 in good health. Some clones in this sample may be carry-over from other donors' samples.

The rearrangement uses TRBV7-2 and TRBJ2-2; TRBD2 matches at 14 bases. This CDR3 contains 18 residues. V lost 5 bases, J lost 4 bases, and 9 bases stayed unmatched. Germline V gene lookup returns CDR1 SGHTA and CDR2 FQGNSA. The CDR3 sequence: CASSIPTGTSGSTGELFF. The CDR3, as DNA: TGTGCCAGCAGCATTCCAACCGGGACTAGCGGGAGCACCGGGGAGCTGTTTTTT. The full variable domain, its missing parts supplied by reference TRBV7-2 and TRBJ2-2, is GAGVSQSPSNKVTEKGKDVELRCDPISGHTALYWYRQSLGQGLEFLIYFQGNSAPDKSGLPSDRFSAERTGGSVSTLTIQRTQQEDSAVYLCASSIPTGTSGSTGELFFGEGSRLTVL.

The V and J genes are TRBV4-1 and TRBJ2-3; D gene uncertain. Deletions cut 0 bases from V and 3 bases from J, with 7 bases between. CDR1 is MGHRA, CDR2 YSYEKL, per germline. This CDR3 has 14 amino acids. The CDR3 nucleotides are TGCGCCAGCAGCCAAGATTTGGGAACAGATACGCAGTATTTT. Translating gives CASSQDLGTDTQYF.

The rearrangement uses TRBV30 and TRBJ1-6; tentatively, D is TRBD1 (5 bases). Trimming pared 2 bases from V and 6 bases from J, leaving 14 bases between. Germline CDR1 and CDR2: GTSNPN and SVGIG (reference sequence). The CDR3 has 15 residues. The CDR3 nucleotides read TGTGCCTGGAGTCAGGGACTTCGGGTTAATTCACCCCTCCACTTT. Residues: CAWSQGLRVNSPLHF.

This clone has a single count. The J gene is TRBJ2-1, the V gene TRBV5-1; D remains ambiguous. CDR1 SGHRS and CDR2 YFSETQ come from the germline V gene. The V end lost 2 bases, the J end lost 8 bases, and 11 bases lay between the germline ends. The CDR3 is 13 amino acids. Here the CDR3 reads CASSLMTSDEQFF. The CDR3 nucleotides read TGCGCCAGCAGCTTAATGACATCCGATGAGCAGTTCTTC.

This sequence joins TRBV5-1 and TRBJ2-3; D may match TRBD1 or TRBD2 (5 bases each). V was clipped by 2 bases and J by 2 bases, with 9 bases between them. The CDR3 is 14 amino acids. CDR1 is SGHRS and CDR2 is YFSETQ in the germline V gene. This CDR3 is CASSFTGLTDTQYF. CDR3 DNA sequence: TGCGCCAGCAGCTTTACAGGACTCACAGATACGCAGTATTTT.

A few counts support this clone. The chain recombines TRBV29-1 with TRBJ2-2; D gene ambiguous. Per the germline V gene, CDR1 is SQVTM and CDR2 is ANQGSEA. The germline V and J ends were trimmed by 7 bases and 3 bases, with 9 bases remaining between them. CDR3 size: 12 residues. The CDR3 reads CSAGRYTGELFF. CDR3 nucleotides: TGCAGCGCCGGGCGGTACACCGGGGAGCTGTTTTTT.

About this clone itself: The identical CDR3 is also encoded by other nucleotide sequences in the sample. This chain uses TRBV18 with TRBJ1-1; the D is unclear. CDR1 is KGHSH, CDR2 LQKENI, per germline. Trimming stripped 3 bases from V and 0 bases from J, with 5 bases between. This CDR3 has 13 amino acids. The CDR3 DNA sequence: TGTGCCAGCTCACCTGACATGAACACTGAAGCTTTCTTT. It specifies CASSPDMNTEAFF.

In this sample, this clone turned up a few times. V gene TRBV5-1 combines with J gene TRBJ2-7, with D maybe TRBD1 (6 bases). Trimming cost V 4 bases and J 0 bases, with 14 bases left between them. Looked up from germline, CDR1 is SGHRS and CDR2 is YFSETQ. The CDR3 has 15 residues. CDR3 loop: CASSRTALGSYEQYF. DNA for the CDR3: TGCGCCAGCAGCCGGACAGCATTGGGCTCCTACGAGCAGTACTTC.

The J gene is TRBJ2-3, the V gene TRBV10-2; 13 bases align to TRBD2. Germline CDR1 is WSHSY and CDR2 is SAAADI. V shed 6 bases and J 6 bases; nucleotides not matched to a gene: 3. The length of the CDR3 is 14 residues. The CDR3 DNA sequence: TGCGCCAGCAGCGCGACTAGCGGGAGGGATACGCAGTATTTT. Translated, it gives CASSATSGRDTQYF.

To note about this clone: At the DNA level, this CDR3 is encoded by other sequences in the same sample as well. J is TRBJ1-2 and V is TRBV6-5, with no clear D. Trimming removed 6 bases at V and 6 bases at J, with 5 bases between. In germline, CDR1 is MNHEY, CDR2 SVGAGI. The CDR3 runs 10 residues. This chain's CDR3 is CASRGDGYTF. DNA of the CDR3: TGTGCCAGCAGGGGAGATGGCTACACCTTC.

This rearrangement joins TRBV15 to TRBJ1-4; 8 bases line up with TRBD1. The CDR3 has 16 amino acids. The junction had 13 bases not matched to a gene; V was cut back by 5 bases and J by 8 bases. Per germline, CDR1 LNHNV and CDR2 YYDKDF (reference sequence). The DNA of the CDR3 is TGTGCCACCAGCGGACTAAGGACAGGGAACGGGGAAAAACTGTTTTTT. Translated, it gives CATSGLRTGNGEKLFF.

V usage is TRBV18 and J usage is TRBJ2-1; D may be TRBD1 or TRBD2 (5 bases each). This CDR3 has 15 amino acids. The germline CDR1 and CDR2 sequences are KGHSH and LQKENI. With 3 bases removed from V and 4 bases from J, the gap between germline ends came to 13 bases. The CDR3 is CASSPRVGGYNEQFF. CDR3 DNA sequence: TGTGCCAGCTCACCCAGGGTTGGGGGTTACAATGAGCAGTTCTTC.

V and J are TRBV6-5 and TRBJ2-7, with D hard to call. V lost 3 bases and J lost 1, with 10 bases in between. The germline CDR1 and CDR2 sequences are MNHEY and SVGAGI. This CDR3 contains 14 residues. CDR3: CASSYRAKSYEQYF. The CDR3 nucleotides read TGTGCCAGCAGTTATCGTGCGAAATCCTACGAGCAGTACTTC.